The entry below describes one T cell receptor (beta chain). The CDR3 sequence is 11 residues long. Deletions cut 4 bases from V and 5 bases from J, with 9 bases between. Looked up from germline, CDR1 is DFQATT and CDR2 is SNEGSKA (reference sequence). These data belong to a study of identical twins. TCRdb itself ran the 5' RACE reads through MiXCR, one entry per CDR3 protein. The sample contains hundreds of thousands of distinct CDR3 sequences, roughly 26% of which appear only once. Every sampled donor was Caucasian and healthy. This sample also belongs to another study, concerning T cells expressing NK-cell markers. Turning to that study: Of eight sequenced donors, seven were HCMV-seropositive and one HCMV-seronegative.

The TCR comes from a woman aged 18-29 years in good health. The chain couples TRBV20-1 to TRBJ2-7; D is ambiguous. Sequencing input: CD4+ T cells sorted from blood. The CDR3 spells CSATLGNEQYF. The CDR3 coding sequence is TGCAGTGCTACCCTAGGGAACGAGCAGTACTTC.